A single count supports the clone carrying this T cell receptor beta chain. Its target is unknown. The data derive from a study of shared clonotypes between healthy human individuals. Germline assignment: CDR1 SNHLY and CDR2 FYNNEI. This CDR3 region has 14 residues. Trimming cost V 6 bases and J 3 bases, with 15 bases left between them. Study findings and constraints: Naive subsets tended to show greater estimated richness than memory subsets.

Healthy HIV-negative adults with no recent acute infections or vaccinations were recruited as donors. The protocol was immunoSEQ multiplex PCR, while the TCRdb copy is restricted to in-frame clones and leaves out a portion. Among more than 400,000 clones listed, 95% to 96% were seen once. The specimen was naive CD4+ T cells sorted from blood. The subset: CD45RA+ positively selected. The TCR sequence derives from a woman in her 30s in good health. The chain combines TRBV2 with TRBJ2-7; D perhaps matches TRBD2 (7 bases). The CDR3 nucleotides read TGTGCCAGCAGAGCTAGCGGCAGGGGCTACGAGCAGTACTTC. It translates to CASRASGRGYEQYF.